This TCR beta chain was profiled in a study of T cell changes during pregnancy in multiple sclerosis. The CDR3 loop spans 16 amino acids. In germline, CDR1 is SGHDT, CDR2 YYEEEE. The V and J ends lost 2 bases and 2 bases respectively, with 17 bases between them. The table came from immunoSEQ multiplex PCR; TCRdb's copy has only in-frame clones and leaves some out. The sample records tens of thousands of clones, 90% to 95% being singletons. This clonotype originated in a female donor with multiple sclerosis, enrolled in a pregnancy study. The source was CD8+ T cells from peripheral blood mononuclear cells, collected before pregnancy. The chain carries TRBV5-6 and TRBJ2-7; D perhaps matches TRBD2 (6 bases). For the CDR3, the DNA is TGTGCCAGCAGCTTTGAAATGAGTAGCGGACCCTACGAGCAGTACTTC. It yields the protein CASSFEMSSGPYEQYF.